What follows are 17 T cell receptor beta chains derived from one specimen sequenced in a study of Tregs in tolerant kidney transplant recipients. Mixed chimerism was transient after nonmyeloablative marrow transplants from related graft donors. Produced via immunoSEQ multiplex PCR; TCRdb's table is partial and in-frame only. The table records about 64,000 clones, around 87% of them present only once. The starting material was CD4+ T cells from blood (PBMCs), obtained 6 months after the transplant. Every receptor here comes from a human patient who received a combined kidney and bone marrow transplant. Among the T cells, some may be from the graft donor.

This clone was observed a single time. The chain recombines TRBV28 with TRBJ2-5; 14 bases fit TRBD2. The CDR3 covers 17 residues. With 6 bases clipped from V and 1 base from J, the junction kept 7 bases outside the gene matches. Germline V gene data show CDR1 as MDHEN and CDR2 as SYDVKM. CDR3 DNA: TGTGCCAGCAGGACTAGCGGGGGGGCCTTCCTCCAAGAGACCCAGTACTTC. Amino acid sequence: CASRTSGGAFLQETQYF.

The genes are TRBV11-3 and TRBJ2-1; TRBD2 aligns across 7 bases. There are 13 residues in the CDR3. Germline loops: CDR1 SGHNT, CDR2 YENEEA. Unmatched junction bases numbered 7, after V lost 1 base and J lost 13 bases. CDR3 bases: TGTGCCAGCAGCTTAGTCGGCGGGAGACCCCAGTTCTTC. This encodes CASSLVGGRPQFF.

J is TRBJ2-5 and V is TRBV5-1, with D hard to call. From germline, CDR1 is SGHRS and CDR2 YFSETQ. The CDR3 is made up of 12 amino acids. Trimming took off 5 bases at V and 4 bases at J, with 9 bases between the two ends. DNA for the CDR3: TGCGCCAGCAGGGCGGTAAGAGAGACCCAGTACTTC. This gives the protein CASRAVRETQYF.

The chain uses TRBV5-1 and TRBJ1-1; no clear D gene. V was shortened by 4 bases and J by 3 bases, with 16 bases between the two germline ends. Germline V gene sequence: CDR1 SGHRS, CDR2 YFSETQ. This CDR3 is built from 15 residues. The CDR3 is CASSVKPSGDTEAFF. The CDR3, as DNA: TGCGCCAGCAGCGTAAAACCCAGCGGGGACACTGAAGCTTTCTTT.

V gene TRBV10-3 combines with J gene TRBJ2-1; 10 nucleotides align to TRBD2. This CDR3 is built from 16 residues. CDR1 and CDR2 from the germline V gene are ENHRY and SYGVKD. Unmatched junction bases numbered 18, after V lost 10 bases and J lost 9 bases. In nucleotides, the CDR3 is TGTGCCACCAGACTGGGGGCTAGCGGGGGTTCTGGTGAGCAGTTCTTC. Encoded protein: CATRLGASGGSGEQFF.

V gene TRBV11-3 combines with J gene TRBJ2-7; weak D call: TRBD1 (6 bases). Looked up from germline, CDR1 is SGHNT and CDR2 is YENEEA. The CDR3 contains 15 residues. The V end was cut by 4 bases, the J end by 5 bases, with 18 bases between. DNA for the CDR3: TGTGCCAGCAGCTCCGAACCCAGGGGTCTAGACGAGCAGTACTTC. Protein: CASSSEPRGLDEQYF.

This clone was seen a few times. V is TRBV11-3 and J is TRBJ2-3; D possibly corresponds to TRBD2 (7 bases). CDR3 length equals 16 residues. Looked up from germline, CDR1 is SGHNT and CDR2 is YENEEA. The V end lost 3 bases, the J end lost 1 base, and 14 bases lay between the germline ends. The CDR3 spells CASSFGRGLGTDTQYF. CDR3 in DNA: TGTGCCAGCAGCTTTGGGCGGGGGCTTGGCACAGATACGCAGTATTTT.

This clone has just one count. This sequence joins TRBV7-8 and TRBJ2-5, with D possibly matching TRBD2 (6 bases). CDR1 and CDR2 (germline): SGHVS, FQNEAQ. This CDR3 has 16 residues. V was cut by 5 bases and J by 2 bases, with 18 bases left in between. CDR3 sequence reads: CASSPYGGRGQETQYF. CDR3 nucleotides: TGTGCCAGCAGCCCCTACGGGGGAAGGGGACAAGAGACCCAGTACTTC.

This chain connects TRBV27 to TRBJ2-2; D possibly corresponds to TRBD1 (5 bases). Trimming removed 6 bases from V and 6 bases from J, with 11 bases in between. Per germline, CDR1 MNHEY and CDR2 SMNVEV (reference sequence). The CDR3 loop spans 13 amino acids. Written as DNA, the CDR3 is TGTGCCAGCAGGGTAGGGGTGGCCGGGGAGCTGTTTTTT. This sequence encodes CASRVGVAGELFF.

The chain has TRBV6-4 and TRBJ1-6, with D perhaps matching TRBD1 (6 bases). This CDR3 region has 14 residues. V lost 2 bases, J lost 9 bases, and 11 bases lay in between. Germline V gene data show CDR1 as MRHNA and CDR2 as SNTAGT. This CDR3 reads CASSDERGSSPLHF. The DNA of the CDR3 is TGTGCCAGCAGTGACGAAAGGGGGAGTTCACCCCTCCACTTT.

The chain joins TRBV5-1 to TRBJ1-1; D unclear. The germline gives CDR1 SGHRS, CDR2 YFSETQ. The CDR3 loop spans 13 amino acids. The ends were cut back, 0 bases at V and 4 bases at J, with 7 bases in the middle. The CDR3 region has the DNA TGCGCCAGCAGCTTGGTCGGGTCCACTGAAGCTTTCTTT. It specifies CASSLVGSTEAFF.

As concerns this clone: A junction boundary mismatches the germline segment, possibly from a read error. Other DNA sequences in the same sample also yield this CDR3. This chain uses TRBV27 with TRBJ1-5; 9 nucleotides match TRBD1. Germline loops: CDR1 MNHEY, CDR2 SMNVEV (reference sequence). The CDR3 has 17 residues. The CDR3 spells CASSSTYFGTGSQPQHF. CDR3 DNA sequence: TGCGCCAGCAGTTCTACGTACTTCGGGACAGGGAGTCAGCCCCAGCATTTT.

V gene TRBV6-1 combines with J gene TRBJ2-2; 7 nucleotides line up with TRBD1. The CDR3 is 18 amino acids. The trim removed 2 bases at V and 0 bases at J, leaving 9 bases unmatched. CDR1 MNHNS and CDR2 SASEGT come from the germline V gene. The CDR3 DNA follows: TGTGCCAGCAGTGAAAGGGGGCCCCTGGGTTCGAACACCGGGGAGCTGTTTTTT. Protein: CASSERGPLGSNTGELFF.

The chain is built from TRBV25-1 and TRBJ1-4; 9 nucleotides match TRBD1. The germline V gene encodes CDR1 MGHDK and CDR2 SYGVNS. With 6 bases clipped from V and 4 bases from J, the junction kept 12 bases outside the gene matches. The CDR3 is 17 amino acids. The CDR3 protein is CASRNHGTGLHNEKLFF. The CDR3 bases are TGTGCCAGCAGGAACCACGGGACAGGGCTGCATAATGAAAAACTGTTTTTT. The variable domain in full, completed from reference TRBV25-1 and TRBJ1-4, reads EADIYQTPRYLVIGTGKKITLECSQTMGHDKMYWYQQDPGMELHLIHYSYGVNSTEKGDLSSESTVSRIRTEHFPLTLESARPSHTSQYLCASRNHGTGLHNEKLFFGSGTQLSVL.

This chain connects TRBV5-1 to TRBJ1-6, with a tentative D call TRBD1 (6 bases). The CDR3 loop spans 13 amino acids. V dropped 0 bases and J dropped 9 bases, with 7 bases sitting between them. Germline V gene lookup returns CDR1 SGHRS and CDR2 YFSETQ. CDR3 coding DNA: TGCGCCAGCAGCTTGGACAGGGCTTCACCCCTCCACTTT. Its translation: CASSLDRASPLHF. Using reference TRBV5-1 and TRBJ1-6 for the parts outside the CDR3, the full variable domain is KAGVTQTPRYLIKTRGQQVTLSCSPISGHRSVSWYQQTPGQGLQFLFEYFSETQRNKGNFPGRFSGRQFSNSRSEMNVSTLELGDSALYLCASSLDRASPLHFGNGTRLTVT.

The V and J genes are TRBV5-1 and TRBJ2-5; 7 bases agree with TRBD1. The CDR3 spans 16 residues. Germline CDR1 is SGHRS and CDR2 is YFSETQ. J gave up 3 bases and V 0 bases, and 8 bases lay outside the gene matches. CDR3 bases: TGCGCCAGCAGCTTGGCCTACGGGACAGCAAAAGAGACCCAGTACTTC. It codes for CASSLAYGTAKETQYF.

This clone was found once. The chain has TRBV5-4 and TRBJ2-6, with 10 bases aligning to TRBD1. Germline CDR1 is SGHNT and CDR2 is YYREEE (reference sequence). Trimming cost V 7 bases and J 3 bases; bases outside gene matches: 4. The CDR3 has 15 residues. The CDR3 loop reads CASSRTGGGANVLTF. In DNA form, the CDR3 reads TGTGCCAGCTCCCGGACAGGGGGTGGGGCCAACGTCCTGACTTTC.